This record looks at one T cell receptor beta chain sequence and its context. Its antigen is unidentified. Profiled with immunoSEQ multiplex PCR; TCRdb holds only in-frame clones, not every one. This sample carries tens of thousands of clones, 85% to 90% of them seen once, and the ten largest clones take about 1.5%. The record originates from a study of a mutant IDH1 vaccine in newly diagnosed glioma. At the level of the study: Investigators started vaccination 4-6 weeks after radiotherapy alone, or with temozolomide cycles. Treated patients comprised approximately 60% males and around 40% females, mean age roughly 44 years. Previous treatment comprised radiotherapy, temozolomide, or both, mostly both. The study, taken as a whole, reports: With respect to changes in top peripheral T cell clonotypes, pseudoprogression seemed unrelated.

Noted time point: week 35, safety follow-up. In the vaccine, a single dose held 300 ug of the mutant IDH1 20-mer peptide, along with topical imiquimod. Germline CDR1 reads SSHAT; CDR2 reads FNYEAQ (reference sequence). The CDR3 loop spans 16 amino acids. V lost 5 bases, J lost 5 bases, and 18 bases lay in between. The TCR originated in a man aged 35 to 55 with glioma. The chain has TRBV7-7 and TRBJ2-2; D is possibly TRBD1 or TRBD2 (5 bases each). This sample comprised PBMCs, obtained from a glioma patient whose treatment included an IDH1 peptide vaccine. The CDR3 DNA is TGTGCCAGCAGCCCAGCGTTGGATGGGGGAACCGGGGAGCTGTTTTTT. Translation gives CASSPALDGGTGELFF. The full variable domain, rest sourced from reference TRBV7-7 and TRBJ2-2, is GAGVSQSPRYKVTKRGQDVTLRCDPISSHATLYWYQQALGQGPEFLTYFNYEAQPDKSGLPSDRFSAERPEGSISTLTIQRTEQRDSAMYRCASSPALDGGTGELFFGEGSRLTVL.